By sample fraction, the clone carrying this TCR beta chain is medium-sized. The target antigen is unknown. This entry comes from a study of shared clonotypes between healthy human individuals. Study results and limitations: The sampled material consisted only of blood, and tissue repertoires are likely to differ.

Data came from immunoSEQ multiplex PCR; TCRdb stores just in-frame clones and leaves some out. The sample holds 300,000 to 400,000 clones, roughly 84% seen once. CDR1 and CDR2 (germline): SGHRS, YFSETQ. The CDR3 sequence is 13 residues long. The J segment lost 13 bases and the V segment lost 0 bases, leaving 7 bases of the junction unmatched. The sample consisted of memory CD8+ T cells sorted from blood. The sample's subset: CD45RO+ cells pooled with CCR7-negative TemRA cells. This chain uses TRBV5-1 with TRBJ2-1, with 7 bases fitting TRBD2. The origin of this receptor is a man in his late teens or twenties in good health. The chain's CDR3 is CASSLEAGTDQFF. The DNA of the CDR3 is TGCGCCAGCAGCTTGGAAGCGGGAACTGATCAGTTCTTC.